Each of the 9 T cell receptor beta chains below was sequenced from the same sample in a study of CD8+CD57+ T cells in acquired aplastic anemia. The template used for profiling TCR beta VDJ and CDR3 was genomic DNA. TCRdb re-analysed the reads in MiXCR, keeping a single row per CDR3 protein. The data show about 190,000 distinct CDR3 sequences, about 53% seen once. The sequenced sample was sorted CD4+, CD8+, or CD8+CD57+ T cells (not recorded which) from PBMCs. These receptors came from a human donor in good health, serving as a control.

This clonotype has at least ten counts. V is TRBV2 and J is TRBJ2-4, with D possibly being TRBD1 or TRBD2 (6 bases each). Germline values: CDR1 SNHLY, CDR2 FYNNEI. CDR3 length: 15 amino acids. V gave up 8 bases and J gave up 4 bases, with 18 bases separating them. CDR3: CASEGGEWSKNIQYF. Here the CDR3 DNA reads TGTGCCAGCGAGGGGGGTGAGTGGTCGAAAAACATTCAGTACTTC.

The table lists this clonotype with many counts. The gene calls are TRBV28 and TRBJ2-5; the D is unclear. V was trimmed by 7 bases and J by 2 bases, leaving 17 bases between them. The CDR3 totals 15 residues. Looked up from germline, CDR1 is MDHEN and CDR2 is SYDVKM. This chain's CDR3 is CASIPLGLPQETQYF. CDR3 DNA: TGTGCCAGCATCCCATTGGGTCTCCCACAAGAGACCCAGTACTTC.

DNA for the CDR3: TGCAGTGCTGTTAGCGGGACACAAGAGACCCAGTACTTC. Translation gives CSAVSGTQETQYF. The chain carries TRBV20-1 and TRBJ2-5; 8 bases map to TRBD2. The CDR3 totals 13 residues. Trimming removed 5 bases from V and 2 bases from J; junction bases left unmatched: 4. Germline CDR1 DFQATT, CDR2 SNEGSKA (reference sequence).

The CDR3 DNA sequence: TGTGCCAGCAGCTTAGCTGGAACACCTGGAAACACCATATATTTT. This encodes CASSLAGTPGNTIYF. V usage is TRBV7-2 and J usage is TRBJ1-3; D is unresolved. CDR3 length equals 15 residues. Germline CDR1 reads SGHTA; CDR2 reads FQGNSA. The germline V and J ends were trimmed by 0 bases and 2 bases, with 8 bases remaining between them.

Remarks on this clonotype: At one boundary the junction diverges from the germline segment, which might be a read error. The rearrangement links TRBV2 to TRBJ1-2, with TRBD1 identical over 7 bases. This CDR3 spans 15 amino acids. Germline-derived CDR1 and CDR2 are SNHLY and FYNNEI. DNA of the CDR3: TGTGCCAGCAGTCCCCGGACAGGATATAACTACGGCTACACCTTC. Its translation: CASSPRTGYNYGYTF.

V is TRBV2 and J is TRBJ1-1; a possible D gene is TRBD1 (5 bases). CDR1 SNHLY and CDR2 FYNNEI come from the germline V gene. The CDR3 sequence is 14 residues long. Deletions cut 8 bases from V and 1 base from J, with 14 bases between. The CDR3 region is CASEEGKRNTEAFF. DNA for the CDR3: TGTGCCAGCGAGGAGGGGAAGAGGAACACTGAAGCTTTCTTT.

The chain's CDR3 is CASSPTGTGFYEQYF. The DNA of the CDR3 is TGTGCCAGCAGTCCCACCGGGACAGGGTTTTACGAGCAGTACTTC. V usage is TRBV7-8 and J usage is TRBJ2-7; 9 nucleotides align to TRBD1. The CDR3 length is 15 residues. The V gene end was trimmed by 6 bases and the J gene end by 4 bases; junction bases not matched to a gene: 10. Germline CDR1 SGHVS, CDR2 FQNEAQ.

As to this clonotype: Since the CDR3 does not end with the conserved phenylalanine or tryptophan, this likely comes from a read error. No DNA is shown, since the ends of the CDR3 on it are uncertain; the CDR3 is the one TCRdb lists. The CDR3 protein is CASSSNRGSGETHY. The rearrangement uses TRBV5-1 and TRBJ2-7; TRBD1, the D gene given by the table, was not confirmed from the DNA. The germline CDR1 and CDR2 sequences are SGHRS and YFSETQ. The length of the CDR3 is 14 amino acids, counting both ends.

This clonotype was found many times. J is TRBJ2-1 and V is TRBV6-2 or TRBV6-3; 9 nucleotides align to TRBD2. The V gene's germline CDR1 is MNHEY and CDR2 SVGEGT. Unmatched junction bases numbered 5, after V lost 5 bases and J lost 3 bases. The CDR3 has 15 residues. For the CDR3, the DNA is TGTGCCAGCAGTAGCGGCGGGGGGGGCTACAATGAGCAGTTCTTC. This sequence encodes CASSSGGGGYNEQFF.